What follows are 32 T cell receptor beta chains derived from one specimen sequenced in a study of CD8+CD57+ T cells in acquired aplastic anemia. For CDR3 and TCR beta VDJ profiling, genomic DNA was the template used. Using its own MiXCR run on the reads, TCRdb lists one record per CDR3 protein. The data show 150,000 to 200,000 distinct CDR3 sequences, around 45% seen once. The sequencing sample was made of sorted CD4+, CD8+, or CD8+CD57+ T cells (not recorded which) from PBMCs. The receptor source for this set is a human donor in good health.

This clonotype was seen just once. A read error may produce the germline difference seen at one junction end. This CDR3 reads CAGSETAHYEQYF. DNA for the CDR3: TGTGCCGGCAGTGAAACCGCCCACTACGAGCAGTACTTC. J is TRBJ2-7 and V is TRBV25-1; D gene ambiguous. From germline, CDR1 is MGHDK and CDR2 SYGVNS. CDR3 length: 13 amino acids.

The V and J genes are TRBV28 and TRBJ1-4; 9 bases align to TRBD1. CDR3 length: 19 amino acids. Germline loops: CDR1 MDHEN, CDR2 SYDVKM. The junction had 14 bases not matched to a gene; V was cut back by 6 bases and J by 0 bases. The CDR3 protein is CASRRRDREILTTNEKLFF. The CDR3 nucleotides are TGTGCCAGCAGACGCCGGGACAGGGAAATACTGACAACTAATGAAAAACTGTTTTTT.

This clonotype showed up just once. The CDR3 DNA follows: TGTGCCAGCAGCCCAGCCGGGGGGGCGGACACTGAAGCTTTCTTT. Residues: CASSPAGGADTEAFF. The rearrangement links TRBV7-9 to TRBJ1-1, with D possibly being TRBD1 (6 bases). Between the trimmed V and J ends, which lost 5 bases and 3 bases, there was a span of 16 bases. Germline-derived CDR1 and CDR2 are SEHNR and FQNEAQ (reference sequence). The CDR3 length is 15 residues.

The chain links TRBV5-1 to TRBJ2-3; TRBD2 matches at 13 bases. Looked up from germline, CDR1 is SGHRS and CDR2 is YFSETQ. The CDR3 is 17 amino acids. After removal of 4 bases from V and 0 bases from J, the junction contained 5 bases not matched to a gene. This CDR3 reads CASSAGTSGMSTDTQYF. CDR3 nucleotide sequence: TGCGCCAGCAGCGCAGGGACTAGCGGGATGAGCACAGATACGCAGTATTTT. The complete variable domain, with remaining parts taken from reference TRBV5-1 and TRBJ2-3, reads KAGVTQTPRYLIKTRGQQVTLSCSPISGHRSVSWYQQTPGQGLQFLFEYFSETQRNKGNFPGRFSGRQFSNSRSEMNVSTLELGDSALYLCASSAGTSGMSTDTQYFGPGTRLTVL.

In its sample, this clonotype was seen many times. This rearrangement joins TRBV5-1 to TRBJ1-4, with D possibly matching TRBD1 (5 bases). Per the germline V gene, CDR1 is SGHRS and CDR2 is YFSETQ. V lost 4 bases to trimming and J lost 0 bases, with 10 bases between them. The CDR3 has 15 residues. In DNA, the CDR3 is TGCGCCAGCAGCCAGGGACTTACAACTAATGAAAAACTGTTTTTT. Its translation: CASSQGLTTNEKLFF.

This clonotype was recorded a few times. DNA for the CDR3: TGTGCCAGCAAGTCGGAGAACACCGGGGAGCTGTTTTTT. Protein: CASKSENTGELFF. The J gene is TRBJ2-2, the V gene TRBV28, with unresolved D. This CDR3 spans 13 amino acids. CDR1 is MDHEN and CDR2 is SYDVKM in the germline V gene. Trimming removed 7 bases at V and 1 base at J, with 7 bases between.

Comment on this clonotype: Its ends do not fully match the called genes, so a read error is possible. The chain joins TRBV10-3 to TRBJ2-2; 7 bases line up with TRBD2. The CDR3 runs 15 residues. Germline V gene lookup returns CDR1 ENHRY and CDR2 SYGVKD. The CDR3 sequence: CAIDSGSRNTGGLFF. In nucleotides, the CDR3 is TGTGCCATCGATAGCGGGTCCCGAAACACCGGGGGGCTGTTTTTT.

V is TRBV24-1 and J is TRBJ2-7; D is perhaps TRBD1 (6 bases). From germline, CDR1 is KGHDR and CDR2 SFDVKD. The CDR3 covers 14 residues. Trimming removed 2 bases from V and 3 bases from J, with 10 bases in between. The CDR3 DNA reads as TGTGCCACCAGTGATTCGGACAGTCACTACGAGCAGTACTTC. It translates to CATSDSDSHYEQYF.

This clonotype was seen at least ten times. CDR3 in amino acids: CASSLGVGEETQYF. In nucleotides, the CDR3 is TGTGCCAGCAGCTTAGGAGTGGGCGAGGAGACCCAGTACTTC. The genes are TRBV11-2 and TRBJ2-5; D is unresolved. V shed 1 base and J shed 5 bases, with 11 bases lying between them. The CDR3 runs 14 residues. The germline gives CDR1 SGHAT, CDR2 FQNNGV.

The chain is built from TRBV7-2 and TRBJ2-7, with 8 bases fitting TRBD1. The germline CDR1 and CDR2 sequences are SGHTA and FQGNSA. Trimming took 1 base from V and 6 from J; bases not matched to a gene: 8. The length of the CDR3 is 15 residues. In DNA form, the CDR3 reads TGTGCCAGCAGCTTAGGAGGGACAGGAGGCCGCGAGCAGTACTTC. The encoded protein is CASSLGGTGGREQYF.

At least ten counts were recorded for this clonotype. The chain recombines TRBV7-3 with TRBJ1-6, with TRBD1 matching 9 bases. CDR1 and CDR2 (germline): SGHTA, FQGTGA. Trimming took 2 bases from V and 7 from J; bases not matched to a gene: 3. The length of the CDR3 is 15 residues. The CDR3 reads CASSLSGQGNSPLHF. The CDR3 bases are TGTGCCAGCAGCTTATCTGGACAGGGGAATTCACCCCTCCACTTT.

Many counts were recorded for this clonotype. This chain links TRBV9 with TRBJ1-2, with D tentatively TRBD1 (5 bases). The CDR3 has 16 amino acids. V lost 4 bases and J lost 4, with 20 bases in between. Germline assignment: CDR1 SGDLS and CDR2 YYNGEE. CDR3 amino acids: CASSFLAGTDTYGYTF. The CDR3 region has the DNA TGTGCCAGCAGCTTTTTAGCCGGGACCGACACCTATGGCTACACCTTC.

The rearrangement uses TRBV19 and TRBJ1-6, with D tentatively TRBD1 (6 bases). Germline V gene data show CDR1 as LNHDA and CDR2 as SQIVND (reference sequence). This CDR3 contains 15 residues. V lost 5 bases and J lost 10, with 18 bases in between. The CDR3 loop is CASSSGQTRGSPLHF. CDR3 in DNA: TGTGCCAGTAGTTCCGGACAGACCAGGGGCTCACCCCTCCACTTT.

The V gene is TRBV19, the J gene TRBJ2-5, with 9 bases fitting TRBD1. The germline V gene has CDR1 LNHDA and CDR2 SQIVND (reference sequence). This CDR3 contains 16 residues. The ends lost 7 bases at V and 2 bases at J; junction bases unmatched: 11. The CDR3 protein is CASTGLGTGTQETQYF. The CDR3 region has the DNA TGTGCCAGTACGGGCCTGGGGACAGGGACACAAGAGACCCAGTACTTC.

This clonotype occurred many times. The chain uses TRBV19 and TRBJ2-7; D unresolved. CDR1 is LNHDA, CDR2 SQIVND, per germline (reference sequence). This CDR3 is built from 13 residues. V lost 5 bases and J lost 3, with 11 bases in between. CDR3 residues: CASSRGRYYEQYF. CDR3 coding DNA: TGTGCCAGTAGTCGCGGACGTTACTACGAGCAGTACTTC. The full variable domain, completed using reference TRBV19 and TRBJ2-7, is DGGITQSPKYLFRKEGQNVTLSCEQNLNHDAMYWYRQDPGQGLRLIYYSQIVNDFQKGDIAEGYSVSREKKESFPLTVTSAQKNPTAFYLCASSRGRYYEQYFGPGTRLTVT.

For the CDR3, the DNA is TGCAGTGCTAGAGAGACACCGAATTCACCCCTCCACTTT. This codes for CSARETPNSPLHF. The chain uses TRBV20-1 and TRBJ1-6; D gene uncertain. The germline CDR1 and CDR2 sequences are DFQATT and SNEGSKA (reference sequence). The length of the CDR3 is 13 residues. Trimming stripped 0 bases from V and 7 bases from J, with 7 bases between.

This chain joins TRBV20-1 and TRBJ1-1; 9 bases align to TRBD1. The CDR3 totals 13 residues. The V gene's germline CDR1 is DFQATT and CDR2 SNEGSKA (reference sequence). For the CDR3, the DNA is TGCAGCGCCCGGGACAGGGAGAACACTGAAGCTTTCTTT. Protein: CSARDRENTEAFF.

As for this clonotype: The junction departs from germline at one end; a sequencing error may be responsible. J is TRBJ2-7 and V is TRBV7-7, with 7 bases fitting TRBD2. CDR1 is SSHAT and CDR2 is FNYEAQ in the germline V gene (reference sequence). CDR3 length equals 15 residues. The CDR3 loop is CASSTHPGGSYEQYF. CDR3 in DNA: TGTGCTAGCAGCACCCATCCGGGAGGCTCCTACGAGCAGTACTTC.

The J gene is TRBJ1-2, the V gene TRBV7-8; D is undetermined. The germline CDR1 and CDR2 sequences are SGHVS and FQNEAQ. Trimming stripped 3 bases from V and 2 bases from J, with 7 bases between. The length of the CDR3 is 13 residues. CDR3 coding DNA: TGTGCCAGCAGCTTGGCGTCGAACTATGGCTACACCTTC. Translation gives CASSLASNYGYTF.

V is TRBV20-1 and J is TRBJ2-3; 7 bases match TRBD2. CDR1 DFQATT and CDR2 SNEGSKA come from the germline V gene (reference sequence). With 4 bases clipped from V and 4 bases from J, the junction kept 23 bases outside the gene matches. This CDR3 has 19 amino acids. The CDR3 here is CSAKNFGFMAARGADTQYF. Here the CDR3 DNA reads TGCAGTGCTAAGAATTTTGGTTTTATGGCGGCCCGGGGGGCAGATACGCAGTATTTT.

The rearrangement uses TRBV20-1 and TRBJ2-3, with D perhaps matching TRBD1 or TRBD2 (5 bases each). Germline values: CDR1 DFQATT, CDR2 SNEGSKA (reference sequence). The CDR3 is 13 amino acids. V lost 6 bases and J 5 bases, leaving 15 bases between the germline ends. The CDR3 here is CSAKDSGGDTQYF. In nucleotides, the CDR3 is TGCAGTGCCAAAGATAGTGGGGGAGATACGCAGTATTTT.

This clonotype was detected only a few times. The rearrangement uses TRBV2 and TRBJ2-1, with 15 bases identical to TRBD2. From germline, CDR1 is SNHLY and CDR2 FYNNEI. V shed 5 bases and J 7 bases; nucleotides not matched to a gene: 9. This CDR3 is 17 amino acids long. The CDR3 coding sequence is TGTGCCAGCAGTTCCCTCGGACTAGCGGGAGGGCAAAATGAGCAGTTCTTC. Its protein is CASSSLGLAGGQNEQFF.

The chain employs TRBV6-1 and TRBJ2-3; D is unresolved. CDR1 and CDR2 (germline): MNHNS, SASEGT. This CDR3 is built from 12 residues. V was trimmed by 8 bases and J by 6 bases, leaving 12 bases between them. This CDR3 is CASSWESDTQYF. The DNA for the CDR3 is TGTGCCAGCTCGTGGGAATCGGATACGCAGTATTTT.

This clonotype has a handful of counts. V and J are TRBV19 and TRBJ1-1; no firm D call. Trimming took off 5 bases at V and 4 bases at J, with 14 bases between the two ends. Germline lookup yields CDR1 LNHDA and CDR2 SQIVND (reference sequence). The CDR3 runs to 14 residues. The CDR3 coding sequence is TGTGCCAGTAGTCAAGTTGCGGGTGGCACTGAAGCTTTCTTT. Protein sequence: CASSQVAGGTEAFF.

This chain joins TRBV6-2 or TRBV6-3 and TRBJ1-2; 11 bases map to TRBD1. This CDR3 has 18 residues. Germline loops: CDR1 MNHEY, CDR2 SVGEGT. Germline trimming cut 0 bases from V and 8 bases from J; bases unmatched to any gene: 14. CDR3 sequence: CASSYSGLAGQGVHGYTF. The CDR3, as DNA: TGTGCCAGCAGTTACTCCGGTTTAGCGGGACAGGGGGTACACGGCTACACCTTC.

Regarding this clonotype: One base away lies a much larger clone, so this may be a sequencing read error. The J gene is TRBJ2-2, the V gene TRBV6-1; 11 nucleotides match TRBD2. J lost 6 bases, V lost 4 bases, and 1 base had no gene match. The germline gives CDR1 MNHNS, CDR2 SASEGT. The CDR3 length is 14 residues. The CDR3 DNA sequence: TGTGCCAGCAGTGTAGCGGGGGGGCCCGGGGAGCTGTTTTTT. It is translated as CASSVAGGPGELFF.

This clonotype was detected once. This chain connects TRBV5-1 to TRBJ2-7; D call uncertain. The CDR3 covers 14 residues. Trimming removed 0 bases from V and 3 bases from J, with 10 bases in between. CDR1 is SGHRS and CDR2 is YFSETQ in the germline V gene. CDR3 amino acids: CASSLGVFVYEQYF. CDR3 bases: TGCGCCAGCAGCTTGGGGGTGTTTGTCTACGAGCAGTACTTC.

DNA of the CDR3: TGCGCCAGCAGCTTGGACAGGATCGGCTATGGCTACACCTTC. Protein: CASSLDRIGYGYTF. The chain links TRBV5-1 to TRBJ1-2, with D possibly being TRBD1 (5 bases). With 0 bases removed from V and 4 bases from J, the gap between germline ends came to 10 bases. CDR1 SGHRS and CDR2 YFSETQ come from the germline V gene. This CDR3 is 14 amino acids long.

This clonotype was counted ten times or more. One junction end does not reproduce the germline sequence, and a read error may be involved. The chain employs TRBV19 and TRBJ2-2; D is ambiguous. The CDR3 length is 15 residues. Looked up from germline, CDR1 is LNHDA and CDR2 is SQIVND (reference sequence). DNA for the CDR3: TGTGCCAGAAGATACGGACGGATGAACACCGAGGAGCTGTTTTTT. Protein sequence: CARRYGRMNTEELFF.

A word on this clonotype: A much larger clone sits a single nucleotide away, making a read error possible. The V gene is TRBV5-6, the J gene TRBJ1-1; maybe TRBD1 (6 bases). The V gene's germline CDR1 is SGHDT and CDR2 YYEEEE. This CDR3 contains 14 residues. V was shortened by 4 bases and J by 4 bases, with 14 bases between the two germline ends. The DNA for the CDR3 is TGTGCCAGCAGCGGAGGGGGGAGTAGCACTGAAGCTTTCTTT. This translates into CASSGGGSSTEAFF.

The chain links TRBV9 to TRBJ1-2; 7 nucleotides line up with TRBD1. The germline CDR1 and CDR2 sequences are SGDLS and YYNGEE. V dropped 3 bases and J dropped 2; count of bases not matched to a gene: 7. The CDR3 is 15 residues long. In DNA form, the CDR3 reads TGTGCCAGCAGCGCATACGACAGGGCCAACTATGGCTACACCTTC. This sequence encodes CASSAYDRANYGYTF.

In this sample, this clonotype turned up many times. A much larger clone sits a single nucleotide away, making a read error possible. This chain uses TRBV15 with TRBJ2-2; D not certain. The germline CDR1 and CDR2 sequences are LNHNV and YYDKDF (reference sequence). The CDR3 length is 13 residues. This CDR3 is CAASIVRAGELFF. CDR3 coding DNA: TGTGCCGCCAGCATTGTCCGGGCCGGGGAGCTGTTTTTT.